These 27 T cell receptor beta chains were sequenced from one sample in a study of human T cells and chemical hapten exposure. In TCRdb, the RACE reads were re-called with MiXCR into one record per CDR3 protein. The sample records 150,000 to 200,000 distinct CDR3 sequences, 25% to 35% being singletons. Time point: patch test 3, about 24 weeks after DPC sensitization. As for treatment: therapeutic diphenylcyclopropenone sensitization with weekly scalp DPC. The specimen comprised whole blood, sampled in connection with sensitization to the hapten diphenylcyclopropenone (DPC). These receptors all stem from a woman younger than 35 with alopecia areata. Some clones in this sample may be carry-over from other donors' samples.

This clonotype appeared a few times. The chain joins TRBV7-6 to TRBJ2-7; 7 bases are shared with TRBD2. V was pared by 5 bases and J by 3 bases, with 4 bases of the junction left unmatched. Germline CDR1 reads SGHVS; CDR2 reads FNYEAQ. This CDR3 is built from 13 residues. The CDR3 here is CASSPREGYEQYF. The CDR3 region has the DNA TGTGCCAGCAGCCCCAGGGAGGGCTACGAGCAGTACTTC.

This rearrangement joins TRBV5-1 to TRBJ1-4; weak D call: TRBD1 (6 bases). Germline CDR1 SGHRS, CDR2 YFSETQ. The germline V and J ends were trimmed by 2 bases and 6 bases, with 11 bases remaining between them. The CDR3 runs to 14 residues. The CDR3 region has the DNA TGCGCCAGCAGCTTCACGGGGGCGGATGAAAAACTGTTTTTT. Translation: CASSFTGADEKLFF.

This clonotype was seen more than once but under ten times. The V and J genes are TRBV2 and TRBJ2-7; D remains unclear. The V end lost 7 bases, the J end lost 3 bases, and 16 bases lay between the germline ends. The CDR3 contains 14 residues. In germline, CDR1 is SNHLY, CDR2 FYNNEI. The CDR3 nucleotides read TGTGCCAGCAAAGGAGCTTCATCAGGCTACGAGCAGTACTTC. Translated: CASKGASSGYEQYF.

V is TRBV20-1 and J is TRBJ2-1; TRBD2 matches at 8 bases. Germline-derived CDR1 and CDR2 are DFQATT and SNEGSKA (reference sequence). The trim removed 6 bases at V and 2 bases at J, leaving 6 bases unmatched. The length of the CDR3 is 14 residues. In DNA, the CDR3 is TGCAGTGCAAAGAAAGCGGGGGCCTACAATGAGCAGTTCTTC. Protein: CSAKKAGAYNEQFF.

The V gene is TRBV5-1, the J gene TRBJ1-1, with D tentatively TRBD1 (6 bases). Trimming took off 4 bases at V and 4 bases at J, with 20 bases between the two ends. Germline V CDR1 and CDR2: SGHRS, YFSETQ. The CDR3 runs to 16 residues. The CDR3 sequence is CASSQTGQPMGTEAFF. CDR3 in DNA: TGCGCCAGCAGCCAAACCGGACAGCCAATGGGCACTGAAGCTTTCTTT.

The CDR3 is CASSKDRYTDTQYF. The DNA for the CDR3 is TGTGCCAGTAGTAAGGACCGTTACACAGATACGCAGTATTTT. The chain couples TRBV19 to TRBJ2-3; D not resolved. Germline CDR1 reads LNHDA; CDR2 reads SQIVND (reference sequence). There are 14 residues in the CDR3. The V gene lost 4 bases and the J gene lost 2 bases, with 10 bases spanning the gap.

This clonotype was found a few times. The chain combines TRBV29-1 with TRBJ1-3; D is possibly TRBD1 (6 bases). This CDR3 contains 14 residues. Trimming stripped 1 base from V and 3 bases from J, with 10 bases between. In germline, CDR1 is SQVTM, CDR2 ANQGSEA. CDR3 sequence: CSVEGGLVGNTIYF. In nucleotides, the CDR3 is TGCAGCGTTGAAGGGGGGCTGGTTGGAAACACCATATATTTT.

This clonotype occurred many times. This chain joins TRBV20-1 and TRBJ2-3; D uncertain. Germline V gives CDR1 DFQATT, CDR2 SNEGSKA (reference sequence). The CDR3 is 11 amino acids. Trimming pared 8 bases from V and 6 bases from J, leaving 12 bases between. The CDR3: CSNLYGDTQYF. CDR3 nucleotides: TGCAGTAACCTTTATGGGGATACGCAGTATTTT.

This clonotype was seen a few times. The chain employs TRBV29-1 and TRBJ1-1; 10 nucleotides line up with TRBD1. The CDR3 loop spans 12 amino acids. Germline CDR1 SQVTM, CDR2 ANQGSEA. Trimming at V came to 7 bases and at J to 4 bases, leaving 3 bases not matched to a gene. CDR3 sequence reads: CSAGQGPTEAFF. The CDR3 coding sequence is TGCAGCGCGGGACAGGGGCCCACTGAAGCTTTCTTT. Looking up the rest from reference TRBV29-1 and TRBJ1-1 gives the full variable domain: SAVISQKPSRDICQRGTSLTIQCQVDSQVTMMFWYRQQPGQSLTLIATANQGSEATYESGFVIDKFPISRPNLTFSTLTVSNMSPEDSSIYLCSAGQGPTEAFFGQGTRLTVV.

This sequence joins TRBV25-1 and TRBJ2-2; TRBD2 matches at 8 bases. The CDR3 length is 14 residues. CDR1 and CDR2 from the germline V gene are MGHDK and SYGVNS. Trimming removed 7 bases from V and 7 bases from J; junction bases left unmatched: 8. DNA for the CDR3: TGTGCCAGCATGGGGGCGGGAGGTGTCGGGGAGCTGTTTTTT. Its translation is CASMGAGGVGELFF.

The chain couples TRBV5-6 to TRBJ1-4, with D possibly matching TRBD1 (6 bases). The CDR3 consists of 17 residues. The germline V and J ends were trimmed by 7 bases and 0 bases, with 19 bases remaining between them. CDR1 and CDR2 (germline): SGHDT, YYEEEE. The CDR3 coding sequence is TGTGCCAGCTCCCGGCGAAAGACAGGTGCAACTAATGAAAAACTGTTTTTT. This gives the protein CASSRRKTGATNEKLFF.

The chain employs TRBV10-1 and TRBJ1-1; D uncertain. The CDR3 spans 11 residues. V was trimmed by 9 bases and J by 2 bases, leaving 7 bases between them. Per the germline V gene, CDR1 is WNHNN and CDR2 is SYGVQD (reference sequence). The DNA for the CDR3 is TGCGCCAGGAAAATCAACACTGAAGCTTTCTTT. It yields the protein CARKINTEAFF.

V usage is TRBV20-1 and J usage is TRBJ1-5; D may be TRBD1 (5 bases). Trimming shortened V by 3 bases and J by 3 bases, and 12 bases separated the two germline ends. From germline, CDR1 is DFQATT and CDR2 SNEGSKA (reference sequence). The length of the CDR3 is 14 residues. CDR3 in DNA: TGCAGTGCTAGCCGGGGACCTCTCAATCAGCCCCAGCATTTT. Translation gives CSASRGPLNQPQHF.

CDR3 bases: TGTGCCAGCAGCCAAAACAGGGGGTCTTACGAGCAGTACTTC. Its protein product is CASSQNRGSYEQYF. V is TRBV14 and J is TRBJ2-7, with 8 bases lining up with TRBD1. Trimming at V came to 2 bases and at J to 4 bases, leaving 4 bases not matched to a gene. The CDR3 is made up of 14 amino acids. CDR1 and CDR2 (germline): SGHDN, FVKESK. The full variable domain, in which reference TRBV14 and TRBJ2-7 provide the parts outside the CDR3, is EAGVTQFPSHSVIEKGQTVTLRCDPISGHDNLYWYRRVMGKEIKFLLHFVKESKQDESGMPNNRFLAERTGGTYSTLKVQPAELEDSGVYFCASSQNRGSYEQYFGPGTRLTVT.

The gene calls are TRBV5-1 and TRBJ1-3; a possible D gene is TRBD1 (5 bases). Germline CDR1 reads SGHRS; CDR2 reads YFSETQ. Trimming removed 1 base from V and 0 bases from J, with 8 bases in between. The CDR3 contains 15 residues. CDR3 sequence reads: CASSLRGASGNTIYF. CDR3 nucleotides: TGCGCCAGCAGCTTGAGAGGGGCCTCTGGAAACACCATATATTTT.

This chain connects TRBV5-1 to TRBJ2-4; no firm D call. Germline loops: CDR1 SGHRS, CDR2 YFSETQ. The V gene lost 4 bases and the J gene lost 11 bases, with 13 bases spanning the gap. This CDR3 is 12 amino acids long. This chain's CDR3 is CASSPGQRLQYF. In DNA, the CDR3 is TGCGCCAGCAGCCCCGGGCAGAGGCTTCAGTACTTC.

This clonotype was counted between two and nine times. V is TRBV9 and J is TRBJ2-7, with TRBD2 matching over 10 bases. The CDR3 consists of 16 residues. The germline V gene has CDR1 SGDLS and CDR2 YYNGEE. J lost 5 bases, V lost 4 bases, and 12 bases had no gene match. DNA for the CDR3: TGTGCCAGCAGCTCCGGGGTAGCGGGGGGTTTGAACGAGCAGTACTTC. Residues: CASSSGVAGGLNEQYF.

This clonotype was counted between two and nine times. The rearrangement joins TRBV7-3 to TRBJ1-5, with D uncertain. The ends were cut back, 4 bases at V and 8 bases at J, with 27 bases in the middle. Per germline, CDR1 SGHTA and CDR2 FQGTGA. There are 18 residues in the CDR3. The CDR3 region is CASSSANHNTWRVEPQHF. Here the CDR3 DNA reads TGTGCCAGCAGCTCCGCAAACCATAATACATGGAGGGTGGAGCCCCAGCATTTT.

In regard to this clonotype: At one end, the junction sequence differs from germline, possibly due to a read error. The chain carries TRBV7-2 and TRBJ2-7, with D possibly being TRBD1 or TRBD2 (6 bases each). There are 12 residues in the CDR3. Germline-derived CDR1 and CDR2 are SGHTA and FQGNSA. DNA of the CDR3: TGTGCCAGCAGCTTGGGGGGCTACGAGCAGAACTTC. As protein: CASSLGGYEQNF. Together with reference TRBV7-2 and TRBJ2-7, the CDR3 gives the full variable domain: GAGVSQSPSNKVTEKGKDVELRCDPISGHTALYWYRQSLGQGLEFLIYFQGNSAPDKSGLPSDRFSAERTGGSVSTLTIQRTQQEDSAVYLCASSLGGYEQNFGPGTRLTVT.

This clonotype was seen only a few times. CDR3 coding DNA: TGTGCCAGCGGCCCAACCGGGTCCTCCTATGAGCAGTTCTTC. Its protein product is CASGPTGSSYEQFF. The rearrangement links TRBV4-2 to TRBJ2-1; D remains unclear. Germline values: CDR1 LGHNA, CDR2 YNFKEQ. Trimming cost V 8 bases and J 8 bases, with 19 bases left between them. The CDR3 contains 14 residues.

This clonotype came up a few times. The CDR3 region has the DNA TGCAGTGCTAGAGACGTAGGGGGGGGACTAGCCCACAATGAGCAGTTCTTC. Protein sequence: CSARDVGGGLAHNEQFF. The V and J genes are TRBV20-1 and TRBJ2-1; 9 bases are a match to TRBD2. The CDR3 runs to 17 residues. The V and J ends lost 0 bases and 5 bases, in that order; junction bases with no gene match: 11. CDR1 is DFQATT, CDR2 SNEGSKA, per germline (reference sequence).

The table lists this clonotype with a few counts. This sequence joins TRBV6-5 and TRBJ1-2; D uncertain. Germline values: CDR1 MNHEY, CDR2 SVGAGI. The CDR3 sequence is 13 residues long. V lost 4 bases and J 2 bases, leaving 8 bases between the germline ends. Written as DNA, the CDR3 is TGTGCCAGCAGTTCGCAGCCGAACTATGGCTACACCTTC. This gives the protein CASSSQPNYGYTF.

This clonotype appeared a few times. V gene TRBV27 combines with J gene TRBJ1-4, with D maybe TRBD1 (6 bases). Germline lookup yields CDR1 MNHEY and CDR2 SMNVEV (reference sequence). Trimming shortened V by 5 bases and J by 4 bases, and 14 bases separated the two germline ends. The CDR3 totals 15 residues. CDR3: CASSKGQGNNEKLFF. The CDR3 DNA reads as TGTGCCAGCAGTAAGGGACAAGGAAATAATGAAAAACTGTTTTTT.

This chain links TRBV7-2 with TRBJ1-5, with TRBD1 matching 9 bases. CDR1 is SGHTA and CDR2 is FQGNSA in the germline V gene. The CDR3 is 16 residues long. V trimming: 5 bases; J trimming: 1 base; junction bases outside the gene matches: 6. The CDR3 DNA follows: TGTGCCAGCAGCCTCAGGACAGGGGAAAGCAATCAGCCCCAGCATTTT. Residues: CASSLRTGESNQPQHF.

This clonotype was picked up a small number of times. The chain employs TRBV7-2 and TRBJ2-5; 7 bases align to TRBD2. CDR3 size: 14 residues. The V and J ends lost 1 base and 7 bases, in that order; junction bases with no gene match: 6. Per the germline V gene, CDR1 is SGHTA and CDR2 is FQGNSA. The CDR3 DNA is TGTGCCAGCAGCTTAGGGGAGGGGCGGGGGACCCAGTACTTC. Amino acids: CASSLGEGRGTQYF.

The chain uses TRBV10-2 and TRBJ1-5; D unclear. With 3 bases removed from V and 2 bases from J, the gap between germline ends came to 11 bases. Germline CDR1 reads WSHSY; CDR2 reads SAAADI. CDR3 size: 15 residues. The CDR3 here is CASSDTGRGNQPQHF. CDR3 bases: TGCGCCAGCAGTGATACGGGTAGGGGCAATCAGCCCCAGCATTTT.

This clonotype was recorded a few times. The chain is built from TRBV3-1 and TRBJ1-6, with no clear D. The CDR3 consists of 12 residues. Trimming took 3 bases from V and 9 from J, leaving 6 bases between them. Germline V gene sequence: CDR1 LGHDT, CDR2 YNNKEL (reference sequence). The CDR3 loop is CASSHHGSPLHF. As DNA, the CDR3 is TGTGCCAGCAGCCACCATGGTTCACCCCTCCACTTT.